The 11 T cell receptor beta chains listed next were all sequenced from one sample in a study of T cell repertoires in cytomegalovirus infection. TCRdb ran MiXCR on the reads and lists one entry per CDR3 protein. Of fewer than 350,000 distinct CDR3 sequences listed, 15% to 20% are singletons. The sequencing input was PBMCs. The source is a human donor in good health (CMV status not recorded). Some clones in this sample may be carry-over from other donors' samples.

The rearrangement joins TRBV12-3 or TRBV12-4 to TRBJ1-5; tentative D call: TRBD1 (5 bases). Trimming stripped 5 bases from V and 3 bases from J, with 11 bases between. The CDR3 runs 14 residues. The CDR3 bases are TGTGCCAGCAGTAAAGGACACGTCAATCAGCCCCAGCATTTT. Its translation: CASSKGHVNQPQHF.

The chain's CDR3 is CASSLGPVNIQYF. CDR3 DNA sequence: TGTGCCAGTAGTTTGGGACCTGTAAACATTCAGTACTTC. The chain recombines TRBV19 with TRBJ2-4; D is tentatively TRBD1 or TRBD2 (5 bases each). There are 13 residues in the CDR3. The ends were cut back, 5 bases at V and 6 bases at J, with 11 bases in the middle. The germline V gene encodes CDR1 LNHDA and CDR2 SQIVND (reference sequence).

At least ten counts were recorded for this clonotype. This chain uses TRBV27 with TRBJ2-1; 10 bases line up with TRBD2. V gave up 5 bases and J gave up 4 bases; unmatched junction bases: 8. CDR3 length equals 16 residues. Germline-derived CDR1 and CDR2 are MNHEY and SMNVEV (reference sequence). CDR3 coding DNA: TGTGCCAGCAGTGCACTAACTAGCGGGGTGTACAATGAGCAGTTCTTC. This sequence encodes CASSALTSGVYNEQFF.

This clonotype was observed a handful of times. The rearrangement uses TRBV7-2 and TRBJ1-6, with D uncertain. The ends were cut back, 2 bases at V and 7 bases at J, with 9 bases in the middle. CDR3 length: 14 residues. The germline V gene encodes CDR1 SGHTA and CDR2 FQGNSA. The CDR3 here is CASSLRTVNSPLHF. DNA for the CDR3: TGTGCCAGCAGCTTAAGGACGGTGAATTCACCCCTCCACTTT.

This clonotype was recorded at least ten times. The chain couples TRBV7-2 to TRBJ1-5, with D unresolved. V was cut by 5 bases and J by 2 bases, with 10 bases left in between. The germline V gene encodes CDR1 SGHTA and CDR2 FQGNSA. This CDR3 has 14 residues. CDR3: CASSPMWGNQPQHF. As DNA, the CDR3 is TGTGCCAGCAGCCCTATGTGGGGCAATCAGCCCCAGCATTTT.

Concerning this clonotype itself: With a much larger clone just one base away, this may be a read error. The CDR3 sequence is CTTSDELTYEQYF. The CDR3 bases are TGTACCACCAGTGATGAGCTCACCTACGAGCAGTACTTC. V usage is TRBV24-1 and J usage is TRBJ2-7; D remains unclear. There are 13 residues in the CDR3. CDR1 and CDR2 (germline): KGHDR, SFDVKD.

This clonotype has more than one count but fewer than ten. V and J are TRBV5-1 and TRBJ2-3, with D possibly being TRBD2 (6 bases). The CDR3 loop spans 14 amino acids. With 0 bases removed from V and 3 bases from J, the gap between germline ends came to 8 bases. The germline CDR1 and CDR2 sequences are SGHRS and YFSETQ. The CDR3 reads CASSLGRETDTQYF. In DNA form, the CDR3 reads TGCGCCAGCAGCTTGGGACGGGAGACAGATACGCAGTATTTT.

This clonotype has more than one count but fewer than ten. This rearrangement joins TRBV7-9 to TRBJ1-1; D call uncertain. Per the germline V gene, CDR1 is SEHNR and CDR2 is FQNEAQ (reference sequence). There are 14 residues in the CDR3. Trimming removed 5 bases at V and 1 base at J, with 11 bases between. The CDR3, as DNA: TGTGCCAGCAGCCACCGTCCAGGGAACACTGAAGCTTTCTTT. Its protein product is CASSHRPGNTEAFF. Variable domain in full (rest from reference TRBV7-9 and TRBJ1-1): DTGVSQNPRHKITKRGQNVTFRCDPISEHNRLYWYRQTLGQGPEFLTYFQNEAQLEKSRLLSDRFSAERPKGSFSTLEIQRTEQGDSAMYLCASSHRPGNTEAFFGQGTRLTVV.

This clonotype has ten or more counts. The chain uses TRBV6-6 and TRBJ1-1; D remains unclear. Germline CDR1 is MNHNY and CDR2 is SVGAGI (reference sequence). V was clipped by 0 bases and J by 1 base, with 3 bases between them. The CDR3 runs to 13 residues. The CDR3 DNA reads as TGTGCCAGCAGTTACTCAAAGAACACTGAAGCTTTCTTT. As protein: CASSYSKNTEAFF.

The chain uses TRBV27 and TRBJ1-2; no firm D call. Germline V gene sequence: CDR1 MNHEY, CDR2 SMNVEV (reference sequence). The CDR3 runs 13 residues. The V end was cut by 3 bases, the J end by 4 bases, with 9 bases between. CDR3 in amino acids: CASSFGPAYGYTF. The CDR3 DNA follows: TGTGCCAGCAGTTTTGGACCGGCCTATGGCTACACCTTC.

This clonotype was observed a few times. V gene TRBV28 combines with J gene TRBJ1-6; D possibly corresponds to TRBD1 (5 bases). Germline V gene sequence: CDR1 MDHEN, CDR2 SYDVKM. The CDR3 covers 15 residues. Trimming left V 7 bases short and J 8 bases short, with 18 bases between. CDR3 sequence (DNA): TGTGCCAGCACCGGGGGACGGGGGGGACATTCACCCCTCCACTTT. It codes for CASTGGRGGHSPLHF.